What follows describes a single T cell receptor (beta chain). The germline gives CDR1 MDHEN, CDR2 SYDVKM. The CDR3 consists of 14 residues. V was shortened by 4 bases and J by 9 bases, with 13 bases between the two germline ends. This record comes from a study of blood T cell repertoires in COVID-19. Across the whole study: Italy, Spain and the United States were the sources of the convalescent and acute COVID-19 samples. PBMCs, B-cell-depleted T cells, or T cells were the source of the cDNA or gDNA that made up the material.

Original processing notes: Reference gene primers were amplified, and this amplification served to estimate nucleated cell counts. The protocol was immunoSEQ multiplex PCR, while the TCRdb copy is restricted to in-frame clones and leaves out a portion. For V, J and clone size, that table is used; D and trimming come from the DNA. The data show about 140,000 clones, almost 85% seen once. The V call is TRBV28, the J call TRBJ1-6; TRBD1 is a possible D gene (6 bases). This clonotype was sampled from a man between 45 and 60 years old with acute or convalescent COVID-19. Sequenced: peripheral blood. The CDR3 nucleotides are TGTGCCAGCAGTTACAGGGAAGCGGCTTCACCCCTCCACTTT. This gives the protein CASSYREAASPLHF. The complete variable domain, with remaining parts taken from reference TRBV28 and TRBJ1-6, reads DVKVTQSSRYLVKRTGEKVFLECVQDMDHENMFWYRQDPGLGLRLIYFSYDVKMKEKGDIPEGYSVSREKKERFSLILESASTNQTSMYLCASSYREAASPLHFGNGTRLTVT.